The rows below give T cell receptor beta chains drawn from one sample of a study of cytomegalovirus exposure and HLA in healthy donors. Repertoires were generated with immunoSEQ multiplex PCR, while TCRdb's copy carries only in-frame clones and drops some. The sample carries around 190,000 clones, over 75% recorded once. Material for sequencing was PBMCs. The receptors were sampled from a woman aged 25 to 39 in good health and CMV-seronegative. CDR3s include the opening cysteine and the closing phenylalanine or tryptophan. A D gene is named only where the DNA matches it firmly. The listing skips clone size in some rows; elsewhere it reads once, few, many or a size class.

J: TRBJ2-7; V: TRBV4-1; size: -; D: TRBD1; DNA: TGCGCCAGCAGCCCCGACAGGGTACGAAGGGAGCAGTACTTC; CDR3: CASSPDRVRREQYF
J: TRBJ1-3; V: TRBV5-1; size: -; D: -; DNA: TGCGCCAGCAGCTTGTCCGGGGTCTCTGGAAACACCATATATTTT; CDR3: CASSLSGVSGNTIYF
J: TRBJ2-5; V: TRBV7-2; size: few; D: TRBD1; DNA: TGTGCCAGCAGCCCCCGTCCCGGGACAGGGAACGAGGGAGAGACCCAGTACTTC; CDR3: CASSPRPGTGNEGETQYF
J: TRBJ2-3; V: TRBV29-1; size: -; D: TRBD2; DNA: TGCGTCACGTTAGCGGGGAACTCGGATACGCAGTATTTT; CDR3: CVTLAGNSDTQYF
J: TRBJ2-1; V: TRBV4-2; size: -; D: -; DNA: TGTGCCAGCAGCCGAGGGGGGGAAGACAATGAGCAGTTCTTC; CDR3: CASSRGGEDNEQFF
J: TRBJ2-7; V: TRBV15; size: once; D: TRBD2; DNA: TGTGCCACCAGCTTTGGGGGAGGGGACGAGCAGTACTTC; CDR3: CATSFGGGDEQYF
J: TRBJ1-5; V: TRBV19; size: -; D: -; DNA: TGTGCCAGTAGTATCGGTTGGACTGATCAGCCCCAGCATTTT; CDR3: CASSIGWTDQPQHF
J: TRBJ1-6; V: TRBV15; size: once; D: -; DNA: TGTGCCACCAGCAGAAGATCGGGACTAGGCTCACCCCTCCACTTT; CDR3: CATSRRSGLGSPLHF
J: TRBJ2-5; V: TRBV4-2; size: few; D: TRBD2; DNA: TGTGCCAGCAGCTATACAGCGGCTAGCGGGGGCCCCCAGTACTTC; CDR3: CASSYTAASGGPQYF
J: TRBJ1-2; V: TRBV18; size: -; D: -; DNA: TGTGCCAGCTCACCAGACAGGTCCTATGGCTACACCTTC; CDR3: CASSPDRSYGYTF
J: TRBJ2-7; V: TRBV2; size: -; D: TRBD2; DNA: TGTGCCAGCAGGGTAAGGGGCAGAGGGACTAACGAGCAGTACTTC; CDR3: CASRVRGRGTNEQYF
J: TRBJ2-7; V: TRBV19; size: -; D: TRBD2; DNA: TGTGCCAGTAGTTTTGGTAGGACTAGCGGTTTCGCCTACGAGCAGTACTTC; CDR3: CASSFGRTSGFAYEQYF
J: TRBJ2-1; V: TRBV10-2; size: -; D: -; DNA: TGCGCCAGCAGTGAGTGGACAGGTACGGGGGAGTTCTTC; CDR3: CASSEWTGTGEFF
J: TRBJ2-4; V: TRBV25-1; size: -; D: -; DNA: TGTGCCAGCAGTGAATACGGCATTCAGTACTTC; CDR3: CASSEYGIQYF
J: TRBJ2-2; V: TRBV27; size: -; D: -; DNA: TGTGCCAGCAGTTTGAACGGGGCCGGGGAGCTGTTTTTT; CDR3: CASSLNGAGELFF
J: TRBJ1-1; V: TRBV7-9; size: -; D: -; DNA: TGTGCCAGCAGCCAAGGTGGGAGGACTGAAGCTTTCTTT; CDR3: CASSQGGRTEAFF
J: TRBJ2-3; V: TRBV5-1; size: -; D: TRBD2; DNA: TGCGCCAGCAGCTTGGTGGGACTAGCGGGAGGGCGAGATACGCAGTATTTT; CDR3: CASSLVGLAGGRDTQYF
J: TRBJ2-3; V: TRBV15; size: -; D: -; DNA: TGTGCCACCAGCAGAGGACTGGCGGAGTCTAGCACAGATACGCAGTATTTT; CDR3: CATSRGLAESSTDTQYF
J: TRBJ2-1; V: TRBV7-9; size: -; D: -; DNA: -; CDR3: CASSFGSGTIGNEQFF
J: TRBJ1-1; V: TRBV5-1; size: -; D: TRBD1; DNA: TGCGCCAGCAGCCCACAGGGGGAGGTCACTGAAGCTTTCTTT; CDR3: CASSPQGEVTEAFF
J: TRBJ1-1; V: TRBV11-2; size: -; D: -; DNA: TGTGCCAGCAGCTTAAGGCTACAGGGAGATGACCCTGAAGCTTTCTTT; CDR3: CASSLRLQGDDPEAFF
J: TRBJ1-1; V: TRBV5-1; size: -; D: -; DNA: TGCGCCAGCAGCTTTCAGGAGAACACTGAAGCTTTCTTT; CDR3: CASSFQENTEAFF
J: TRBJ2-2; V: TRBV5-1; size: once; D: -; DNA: TGCGCCAGCAGCTTGGCCCAAGCAAAGAGTACCGGGGAGCTGTTTTTT; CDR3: CASSLAQAKSTGELFF
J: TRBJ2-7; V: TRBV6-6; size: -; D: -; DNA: TGTGCCAGCACCGCGGTGGACAGCGCCTACGAGCAGTACTTC; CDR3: CASTAVDSAYEQYF
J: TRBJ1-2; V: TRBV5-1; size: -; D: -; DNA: TGCGCCAGCAGCTTGGCCGGTCTGGACTATGGCTACACCTTC; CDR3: CASSLAGLDYGYTF
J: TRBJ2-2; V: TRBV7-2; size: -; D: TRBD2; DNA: TGTGCCAGCAGCTTAGCGCGGGAGCTGACCGGGGAGCTGTTTTTT; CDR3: CASSLARELTGELFF
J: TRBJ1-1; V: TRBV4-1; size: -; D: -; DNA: TGCGCCAGCAGCCAGGTACAGGGTTCAATGAACACTGAAGCTTTCTTT; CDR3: CASSQVQGSMNTEAFF
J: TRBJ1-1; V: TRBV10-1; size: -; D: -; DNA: TGCGCCAGCAGTGAGGGGACTCGGGTGAACACTGAAGCTTTCTTT; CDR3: CASSEGTRVNTEAFF
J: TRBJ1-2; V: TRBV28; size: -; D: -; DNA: TGTGCCAGCAGTCCCACCCTAACAGGTGAGGAGACCTTC; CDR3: CASSPTLTGEETF
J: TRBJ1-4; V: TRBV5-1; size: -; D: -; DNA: TGCGCCAGCAGTCCGACAGCGAGTTTTAATGAAAAACTGTTTTTT; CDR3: CASSPTASFNEKLFF
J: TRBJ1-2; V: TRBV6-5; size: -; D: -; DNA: TGTGCCAGCAGTTACTCCCCAGGCGTTACCTATGGCTACACCTTC; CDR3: CASSYSPGVTYGYTF
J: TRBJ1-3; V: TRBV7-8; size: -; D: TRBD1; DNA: TGTGCCAGCAGCTCCGACAGGGGGCCTGGAAACACCATATATTTT; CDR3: CASSSDRGPGNTIYF
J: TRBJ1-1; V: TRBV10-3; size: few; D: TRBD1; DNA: TGTGCCATCAGGGCCTGGGACAGCGACCTAACAGGGAACACTGAAGCTTTCTTT; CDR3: CAIRAWDSDLTGNTEAFF
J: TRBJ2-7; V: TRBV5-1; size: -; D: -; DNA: TGCGCCAGCAGCTATCACCCGACAGGCTCGGATTACGAGCAGTACTTC; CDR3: CASSYHPTGSDYEQYF
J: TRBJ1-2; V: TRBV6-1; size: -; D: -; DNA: TGTGCCAGCAGTGAAGCAATCAGGGATGGCTACACCTTC; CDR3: CASSEAIRDGYTF
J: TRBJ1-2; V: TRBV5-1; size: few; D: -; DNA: TGCGCCAGCAGCTTGAATGGGGAGGGCCACTATGGCTACACCTTC; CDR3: CASSLNGEGHYGYTF
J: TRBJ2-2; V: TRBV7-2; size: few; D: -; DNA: TGTGCCAGCAGCTCCGGGCGGGATGTGAGGAGGGAGCTGTTTTTT; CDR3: CASSSGRDVRRELFF
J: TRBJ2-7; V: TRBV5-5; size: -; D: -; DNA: TGTGCCAGCAGCTTGGGGGCGGGACCCTACGAGCAGTACTTC; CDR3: CASSLGAGPYEQYF
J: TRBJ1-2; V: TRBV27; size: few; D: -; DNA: TGTGCCAGCAGTTTAGGGAGGAGAACTTCTCACTATGGCTACACCTTC; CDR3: CASSLGRRTSHYGYTF
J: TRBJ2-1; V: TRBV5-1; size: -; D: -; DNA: TGCGCCAGCAGCGCAAGACTAGGTAACAATGAGCAGTTCTTC; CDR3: CASSARLGNNEQFF
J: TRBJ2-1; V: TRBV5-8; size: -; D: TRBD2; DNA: TGTGCCAGCAGCTTTGCGGGGGGAAGGGCAAATGAGCAGTTCTTC; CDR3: CASSFAGGRANEQFF
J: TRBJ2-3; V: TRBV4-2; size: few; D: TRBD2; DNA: TGTGCCAGCAGCCAAGATCTCGGGGGGGGCGCAGATACGCAGTATTTT; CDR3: CASSQDLGGGADTQYF
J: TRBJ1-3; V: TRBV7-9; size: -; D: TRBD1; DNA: TGTGCCAGCAGCTTAGGACAGGGAGGAAACACCATATATTTT; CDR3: CASSLGQGGNTIYF
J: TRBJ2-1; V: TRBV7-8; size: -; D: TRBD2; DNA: TGTGCCAGCAGCTTAGCGGAGCGGGAACTCTACAATGAGCAGTTCTTC; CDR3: CASSLAERELYNEQFF
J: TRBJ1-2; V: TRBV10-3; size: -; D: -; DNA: TGTGCCATCAGTGAGGCAAGTGGAGGTGGCTACACCTTC; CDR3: CAISEASGGGYTF
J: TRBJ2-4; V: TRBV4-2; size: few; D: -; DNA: TGTGCCAGCAGCCAAGGGGGGGACATTCAGTACTTC; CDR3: CASSQGGDIQYF
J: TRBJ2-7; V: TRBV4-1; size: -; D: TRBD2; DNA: TGCGCCAGCAGCCCGGCTGCGGGAGTAGCCTACGAGCAGTACTTC; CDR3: CASSPAAGVAYEQYF
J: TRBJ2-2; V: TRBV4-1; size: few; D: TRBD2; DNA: TGCGCCAGCAGCCCTTCTAGCGGGAGGGCCGGCACCGGGGAGCTGTTTTTT; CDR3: CASSPSSGRAGTGELFF
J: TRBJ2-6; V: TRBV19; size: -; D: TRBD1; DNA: TGTGCCAGTAGCGGGACAGCGCTCTCTGGGGCCAACGTCCTGACTTTC; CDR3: CASSGTALSGANVLTF
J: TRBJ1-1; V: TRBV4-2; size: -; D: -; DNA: TGTGCCAGCAGCCGAACTCAGGAGAACACTGAAGCTTTCTTT; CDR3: CASSRTQENTEAFF
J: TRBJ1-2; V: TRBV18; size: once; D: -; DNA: TGTGCCAGCTCACCAAGGAGGGGCGCGGGCTACACCTTC; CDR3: CASSPRRGAGYTF
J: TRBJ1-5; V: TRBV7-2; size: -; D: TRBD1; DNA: TGTGCCAGCAGCTTATTTGGAGGGGGCGATCAGCCCCAGCATTTT; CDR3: CASSLFGGGDQPQHF
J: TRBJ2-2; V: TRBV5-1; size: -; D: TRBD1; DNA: TGCGCCAGCAGCTTCGAGACAGGGCCGAACACCGGGGAGCTGTTTTTT; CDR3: CASSFETGPNTGELFF
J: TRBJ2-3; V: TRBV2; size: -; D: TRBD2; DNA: TGTGCCAGCATGAGGACTAGCGGGAGAAAAGATACGCAGTATTTT; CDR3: CASMRTSGRKDTQYF
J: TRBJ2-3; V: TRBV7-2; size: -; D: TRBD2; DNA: TGTGCCAGCAGCTTAGCGTGGTCCGGGACTAGCGGACGCACAGATACGCAGTATTTT; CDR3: CASSLAWSGTSGRTDTQYF